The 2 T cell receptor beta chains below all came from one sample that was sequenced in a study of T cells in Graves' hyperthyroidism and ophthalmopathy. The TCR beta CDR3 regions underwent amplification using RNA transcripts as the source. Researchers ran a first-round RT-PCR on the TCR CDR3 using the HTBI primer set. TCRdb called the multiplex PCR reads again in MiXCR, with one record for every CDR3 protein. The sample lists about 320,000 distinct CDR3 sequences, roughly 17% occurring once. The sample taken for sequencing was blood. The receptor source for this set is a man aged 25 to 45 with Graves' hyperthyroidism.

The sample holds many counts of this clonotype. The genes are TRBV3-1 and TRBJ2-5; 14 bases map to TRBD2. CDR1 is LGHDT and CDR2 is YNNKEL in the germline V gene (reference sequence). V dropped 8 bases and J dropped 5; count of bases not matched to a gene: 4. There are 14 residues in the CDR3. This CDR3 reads CASRTSGRIETQYF. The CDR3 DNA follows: TGTGCCAGCCGGACTAGCGGGAGGATCGAGACCCAGTACTTC.

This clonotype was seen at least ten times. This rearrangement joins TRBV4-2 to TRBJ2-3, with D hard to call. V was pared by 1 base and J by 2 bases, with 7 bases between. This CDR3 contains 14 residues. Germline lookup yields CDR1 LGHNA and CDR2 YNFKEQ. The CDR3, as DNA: TGTGCCAGCAGCCAAGGGCCCATCACAGATACGCAGTATTTT. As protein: CASSQGPITDTQYF.